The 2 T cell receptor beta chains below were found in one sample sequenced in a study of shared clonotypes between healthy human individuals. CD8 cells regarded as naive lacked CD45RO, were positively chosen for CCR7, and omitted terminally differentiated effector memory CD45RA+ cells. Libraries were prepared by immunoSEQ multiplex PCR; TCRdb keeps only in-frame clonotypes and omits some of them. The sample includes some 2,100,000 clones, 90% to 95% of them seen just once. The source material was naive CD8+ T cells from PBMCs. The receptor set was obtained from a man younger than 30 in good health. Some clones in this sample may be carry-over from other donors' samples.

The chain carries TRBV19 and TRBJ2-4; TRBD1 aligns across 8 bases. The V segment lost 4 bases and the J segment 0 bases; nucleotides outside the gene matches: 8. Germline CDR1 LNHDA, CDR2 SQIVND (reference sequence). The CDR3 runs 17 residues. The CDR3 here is CASSTRQGLRAKNIQYF. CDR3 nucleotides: TGTGCCAGTAGTACCAGACAGGGGCTCCGAGCCAAAAACATTCAGTACTTC.

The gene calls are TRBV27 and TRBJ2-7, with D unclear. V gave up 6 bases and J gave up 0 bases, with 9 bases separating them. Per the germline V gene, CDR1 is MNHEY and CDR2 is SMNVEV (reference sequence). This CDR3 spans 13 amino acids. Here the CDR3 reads CASRSRISYEQYF. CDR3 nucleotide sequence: TGTGCCAGCAGGAGCCGAATCTCCTACGAGCAGTACTTC.